A single T cell receptor (beta chain) is shown here with its context. The antigen is not known. V was pared by 7 bases and J by 1 base, with 14 bases of the junction left unmatched. CDR3 length: 17 residues. CDR1 is SQVTM, CDR2 ANQGSEA, per germline. Naivety among CD8 cells was defined by CD45RO negativity and positive CCR7 selection, thereby excluding terminally differentiated effector memory CD45RA+ cells. These data come from a study of shared clonotypes between healthy human individuals. Findings and caveats of the study: Naive subsets tended to show greater estimated richness than memory subsets. A few donors had around 5% of their naive CD4 clonotypes in common.

For each subset, genomic DNA was distributed in equal portions over several immunoSEQ plates. TCRdb's copy holds only in-frame clones and misses some; the assay was immunoSEQ multiplex PCR. The profile shows some 2,100,000 clones, about 92% of them singletons. The sample was naive CD8+ T cells from PBMCs. The rearrangement joins TRBV29-1 to TRBJ2-1; 9 bases line up with TRBD2. The receptor's source is a man aged 18 to 30 in good health. Some clones in this sample may be carry-over from other donors' samples. The CDR3 nucleotides are TGCAGCGCCCGAGGGGCCGCTAGCGGGAAATCCTACAATGAGCAGTTCTTC. Translating gives CSARGAASGKSYNEQFF.